This T cell receptor beta chain was observed in a study of CD8+ T cells in alopecia areata. Note on this clone: Antigen unknown.

Study-wide results and limits: Researchers report lesional scalp, most notably alopecia totalis/universalis, outstripped normal scalp in clonality. Mice showed clearer TCR sharing than patients did, a gap that was possibly HLA-related.

CDR3 length equals 13 residues. Trimming took 0 bases from V and 6 from J, leaving 9 bases between them. Germline lookup yields CDR1 SEHNR and CDR2 FQNEAQ (reference sequence). Following RNA extraction, reverse transcription yielded cDNA that acted as the sequencing template. Profiling relied on immunoSEQ multiplex PCR, and the TCRdb table lists in-frame clones only, not all of them. The sample lists around 61,000 clones, around 49% occurring once. The specimen comprised CD8+ T cells sorted from blood, sampled at week 0. V and J are TRBV7-9 and TRBJ2-7; D gene unclear. The clonotype was recovered from a human donor with alopecia areata. The CDR3 nucleotides read TGTGCCAGCAGCTTAGCTTCGGCCACCGAGCAGTACTTC. Its protein is CASSLASATEQYF.